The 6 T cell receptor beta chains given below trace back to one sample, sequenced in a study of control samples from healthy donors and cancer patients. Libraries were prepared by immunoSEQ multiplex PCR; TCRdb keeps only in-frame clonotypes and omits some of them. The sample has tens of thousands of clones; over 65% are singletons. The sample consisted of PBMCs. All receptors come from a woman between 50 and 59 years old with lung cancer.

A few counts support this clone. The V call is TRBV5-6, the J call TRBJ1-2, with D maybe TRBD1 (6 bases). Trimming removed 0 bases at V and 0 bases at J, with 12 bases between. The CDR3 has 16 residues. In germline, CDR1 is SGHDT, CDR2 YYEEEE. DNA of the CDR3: TGTGCCAGCAGCTTGGGGTACGGACAGTCTAACTATGGCTACACCTTC. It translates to CASSLGYGQSNYGYTF.

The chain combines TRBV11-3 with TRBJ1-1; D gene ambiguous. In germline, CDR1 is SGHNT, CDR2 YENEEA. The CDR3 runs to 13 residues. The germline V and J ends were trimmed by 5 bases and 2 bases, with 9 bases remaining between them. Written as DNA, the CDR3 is TGTGCCAGCAGCCTGAGCTATAACACTGAAGCTTTCTTT. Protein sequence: CASSLSYNTEAFF.

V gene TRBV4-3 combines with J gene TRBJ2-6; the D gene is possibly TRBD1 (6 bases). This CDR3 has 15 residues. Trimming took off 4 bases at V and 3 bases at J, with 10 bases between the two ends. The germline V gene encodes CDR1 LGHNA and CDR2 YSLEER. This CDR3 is CASSPRTDGANVLTF. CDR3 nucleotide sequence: TGCGCCAGCAGCCCGCGGACAGATGGGGCCAACGTCCTGACTTTC.

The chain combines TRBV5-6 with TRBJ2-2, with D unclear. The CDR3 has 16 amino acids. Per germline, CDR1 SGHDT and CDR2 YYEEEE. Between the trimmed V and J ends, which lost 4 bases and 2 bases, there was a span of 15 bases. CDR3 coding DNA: TGTGCCAGCAGCCCTTGGAGCCGCCAAAACACCGGGGAGCTGTTTTTT. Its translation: CASSPWSRQNTGELFF.

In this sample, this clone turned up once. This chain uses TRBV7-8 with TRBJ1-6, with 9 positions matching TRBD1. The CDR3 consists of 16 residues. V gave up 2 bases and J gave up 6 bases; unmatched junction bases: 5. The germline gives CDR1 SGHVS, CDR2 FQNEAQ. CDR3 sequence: CASSLRTTGGNSPLHF. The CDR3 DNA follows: TGTGCCAGCAGCTTACGAACGACAGGGGGTAATTCACCCCTCCACTTT.

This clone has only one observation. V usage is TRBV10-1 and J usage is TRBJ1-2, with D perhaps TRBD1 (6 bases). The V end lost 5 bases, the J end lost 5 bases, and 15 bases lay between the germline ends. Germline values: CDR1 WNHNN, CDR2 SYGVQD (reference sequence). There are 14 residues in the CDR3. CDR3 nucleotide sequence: TGCGCCAGCAGTAAATCTACAGGGAATTATGGCTACACCTTC. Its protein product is CASSKSTGNYGYTF.